Each of the 21 T cell receptor beta chains below was sequenced from the same sample in a study of blood T cells in healthy people across ages. Through a sample-barcoded 5' primer and a J-beta primer mix, a second PCR was run for 7 to 11 cycles. MiXCR, applied by TCRdb to the 5' RACE reads, yields one record per CDR3 protein. This sample has some 760,000 distinct CDR3 sequences, with 25% found just once. This sample also belongs to another study, concerning T cells of mothers and their children.

Sequencing used blood. These receptors all stem from a boy aged 5 to 17 in good health.

The V gene is TRBV6-5, the J gene TRBJ2-1, with D tentatively TRBD2 (5 bases). There are 16 residues in the CDR3. Per germline, CDR1 MNHEY and CDR2 SVGAGI. Trimming left V 4 bases short and J 8 bases short, with 21 bases between. As DNA, the CDR3 is TGTGCCAGCAGTTCCTCCCCGGCCACACTAGGCCATGAGCAGTTCTTC. Protein product: CASSSSPATLGHEQFF.

The rearrangement joins TRBV14 to TRBJ2-1; D is ambiguous. The CDR3 runs 11 residues. Germline V gene lookup returns CDR1 SGHDN and CDR2 FVKESK. V was clipped by 0 bases and J by 13 bases, with 7 bases between them. The CDR3 DNA reads as TGTGCCAGCAGCCAAGAATACCGACAGTTCTTC. Translated: CASSQEYRQFF. Looking up the rest from reference TRBV14 and TRBJ2-1 gives the full variable domain: EAGVTQFPSHSVIEKGQTVTLRCDPISGHDNLYWYRRVMGKEIKFLLHFVKESKQDESGMPNNRFLAERTGGTYSTLKVQPAELEDSGVYFCASSQEYRQFFGPGTRLTVL.

The gene calls are TRBV20-1 and TRBJ2-7; a possible D gene is TRBD1 (6 bases). V was shortened by 0 bases and J by 0 bases, with 12 bases between the two germline ends. In germline, CDR1 is DFQATT, CDR2 SNEGSKA (reference sequence). This CDR3 has 15 amino acids. The CDR3 bases are TGCAGTGCTAGAGATGGGACATCCATCTCCTACGAGCAGTACTTC. Its translation: CSARDGTSISYEQYF.

This clonotype was counted between two and nine times. The chain carries TRBV27 and TRBJ2-2, with D tentatively TRBD2 (6 bases). The CDR3 loop spans 14 amino acids. Germline loops: CDR1 MNHEY, CDR2 SMNVEV (reference sequence). V lost 2 bases to trimming and J lost 4 bases, with 8 bases between them. The CDR3 sequence: CASSLPGGTGELFF. CDR3 bases: TGTGCCAGCAGTTTACCCGGGGGCACCGGGGAGCTGTTTTTT.

This clonotype was found a few times. The chain carries TRBV12-3 or TRBV12-4 and TRBJ2-5; no definite D call. The DNA end is a closer match to TRBJ2-7, so the J assignment may be wrong. CDR3 size: 13 residues. For the CDR3, the DNA is TGTGCCAGCACCAAAAGGCTAGGCTACGAGCAGTACTTC. Its translation: CASTKRLGYEQYF.

This clonotype has just a few counts. The rearrangement uses TRBV20-1 and TRBJ2-7; a possible D gene is TRBD1 (6 bases). Germline assignment: CDR1 DFQATT and CDR2 SNEGSKA (reference sequence). The CDR3 is 14 residues long. Trimming shortened V by 2 bases and J by 4 bases, and 15 bases separated the two germline ends. The CDR3 is CSARKTGLLYEQYF. In DNA, the CDR3 is TGCAGTGCTAGAAAGACAGGTCTTTTGTACGAGCAGTACTTC.

This clonotype was seen only a few times. The V call is TRBV12-3 or TRBV12-4, the J call TRBJ1-2; no reliable D call. V was clipped by 7 bases and J by 8 bases, with 17 bases between them. The CDR3 extends over 13 amino acids. The CDR3 DNA follows: TGTGCCAGCACCCCATCGGAGGGTCGAGGCTACACCTTC. Translating gives CASTPSEGRGYTF.

The V and J genes are TRBV29-1 and TRBJ2-5; the D gene is possibly TRBD2 (7 bases). The CDR3 runs to 14 residues. Between the trimmed V and J ends, which lost 6 bases and 5 bases, there was a span of 19 bases. Germline V lookup: CDR1 SQVTM, CDR2 ANQGSEA. The CDR3 nucleotides read TGCAGCGTGGTCGGGGGGCGCAATGTGGAGACCCAGTACTTC. Amino acid sequence: CSVVGGRNVETQYF.

The rearrangement uses TRBV6-1 and TRBJ2-5, with 7 bases that match TRBD2. The J call is in doubt because the DNA end fits TRBJ2-1 better. Germline V lookup: CDR1 MNHNS, CDR2 SASEGT. This CDR3 is built from 15 residues. The CDR3, as DNA: TGTGCCAGCAGTGAACACAGCGGGATTAGGGGTGAGCAGTTCTTC. This sequence encodes CASSEHSGIRGEQFF.

The genes are TRBV5-6 and TRBJ2-5; 8 bases are shared with TRBD1. The J call may be faulty, since TRBJ2-1 better matches the DNA end. The CDR3 runs to 15 residues. Looked up from germline, CDR1 is SGHDT and CDR2 is YYEEEE. DNA of the CDR3: TGTGCCAGCAGCTTGGTAGGACAGGGTACCAATGAGCAGTTCTTC. Its translation is CASSLVGQGTNEQFF.

The sample holds a few counts of this clonotype. V gene TRBV7-2 combines with J gene TRBJ2-2; maybe TRBD1 (6 bases). V was trimmed by 6 bases and J by 4 bases, leaving 12 bases between them. Germline CDR1 and CDR2: SGHTA and FQGNSA. The CDR3 consists of 14 residues. Here the CDR3 DNA reads TGTGCCAGCAGACAAACAGGGATCACCGGGGAGCTGTTTTTT. Translated, it gives CASRQTGITGELFF.

The chain links TRBV29-1 to TRBJ2-5; a possible D gene is TRBD2 (7 bases). The DNA end is a closer match to TRBJ2-7, so the J assignment may be wrong. CDR3 length: 15 amino acids. Germline CDR1 reads SQVTM; CDR2 reads ANQGSEA. The CDR3 region is CSVLGGQGFSYEQYF. The CDR3 DNA is TGCAGCGTTCTCGGGGGGCAGGGATTCTCCTACGAGCAGTACTTC.

The chain uses TRBV5-1 and TRBJ2-1; the match to TRBD2 covers 9 bases. Germline-derived CDR1 and CDR2 are SGHRS and YFSETQ. The CDR3 has 16 residues. V was pared by 3 bases and J by 5 bases, with 9 bases of the junction left unmatched. CDR3 coding DNA: TGCGCCAGCAGCTCTCTGACTAGCGGCCCGCACAATGAGCAGTTCTTC. Translation gives CASSSLTSGPHNEQFF.

This chain connects TRBV7-3 to TRBJ2-5; 7 bases fit TRBD2. The end of the DNA is better explained by TRBJ2-1, so the J call may be wrong. The CDR3 totals 15 residues. The germline V gene has CDR1 SGHTA and CDR2 FQGTGA. The CDR3 nucleotides are TGTGCCAGCAGCTTAAGCGGGGGAATAGGGAATGAGCAGTTCTTC. It translates to CASSLSGGIGNEQFF.

The rearrangement links TRBV6-5 to TRBJ2-1; the D gene is possibly TRBD2 (6 bases). Looked up from germline, CDR1 is MNHEY and CDR2 is SVGAGI. Trimming pared 5 bases from V and 2 bases from J, leaving 16 bases between. This CDR3 contains 16 residues. The CDR3 loop is CASSHGGSGTYNEQFF. The CDR3 DNA sequence: TGTGCCAGCAGTCACGGGGGTAGCGGCACCTACAATGAGCAGTTCTTC.

This clonotype was observed a few times. This chain connects TRBV24-1 to TRBJ1-4; D is uncertain. Trimming left V 9 bases short and J 14 bases short, with 6 bases between. Looked up from germline, CDR1 is KGHDR and CDR2 is SFDVKD. The CDR3 has 8 amino acids. CDR3 DNA sequence: TGTGCCACCCCGGCTCTGTTTTTT. Encoded protein: CATPALFF.

The chain has TRBV4-3 and TRBJ2-2; TRBD2 is a possible D gene (5 bases). The CDR3 loop spans 15 amino acids. Germline V gene data show CDR1 as LGHNA and CDR2 as YSLEER. V was pared by 4 bases and J by 4 bases, with 13 bases between. DNA of the CDR3: TGCGCCAGCAGCCTTGGACTCTCGGGCACCGGGGAGCTGTTTTTT. Its protein is CASSLGLSGTGELFF.

There are a few counts of this clonotype. The chain uses TRBV11-1 and TRBJ1-1, with D unresolved. The ends were cut back, 0 bases at V and 1 base at J, with 6 bases in the middle. Germline lookup yields CDR1 SGHAT and CDR2 FQDESV (reference sequence). There are 14 residues in the CDR3. CDR3 in amino acids: CASSLAIQNTEAFF. As DNA, the CDR3 is TGTGCCAGCAGCTTAGCGATCCAGAACACTGAAGCTTTCTTT.

The chain employs TRBV10-3 and TRBJ2-5; the D call may be TRBD1 or TRBD2 (5 bases each). Germline V gene lookup returns CDR1 ENHRY and CDR2 SYGVKD. CDR3 length: 13 residues. Deletions cut 6 bases from V and 3 bases from J, with 11 bases between. The CDR3: CAIRGVAEETQYF. The CDR3 DNA follows: TGTGCCATCAGGGGGGTGGCGGAAGAGACCCAGTACTTC.

This chain joins TRBV5-4 and TRBJ2-1, with D possibly called TRBD1 or TRBD2 (6 bases each). The germline CDR1 and CDR2 sequences are SGHNT and YYREEE (reference sequence). Trimming pared 4 bases from V and 5 bases from J, leaving 16 bases between. This CDR3 comprises 15 residues. The CDR3 is CASSPKGGHNNEQFF. The CDR3, as DNA: TGTGCCAGCAGCCCAAAGGGGGGCCACAACAATGAGCAGTTCTTC.

This clonotype was picked up a small number of times. The CDR3 loop reads CASSSRSGPSYEQYF. CDR3 nucleotide sequence: TGTGCCAGCAGCAGTCGTAGCGGACCCTCCTACGAGCAGTACTTC. The V call is TRBV21-1, the J call TRBJ2-7; TRBD2, as called in the table, went unchecked against the DNA. TRBV21-1 is a pseudogene segment. The CDR3 runs 15 residues.